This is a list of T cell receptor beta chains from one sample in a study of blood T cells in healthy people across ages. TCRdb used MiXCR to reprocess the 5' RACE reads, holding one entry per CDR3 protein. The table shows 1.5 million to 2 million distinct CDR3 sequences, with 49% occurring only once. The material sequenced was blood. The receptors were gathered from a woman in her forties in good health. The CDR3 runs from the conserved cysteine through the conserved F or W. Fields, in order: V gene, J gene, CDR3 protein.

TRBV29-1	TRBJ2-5	CSVRLGETQYF
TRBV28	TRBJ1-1	CASSLPGRATEAFF
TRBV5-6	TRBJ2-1	CASSLAENVNEQFF
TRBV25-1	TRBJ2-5	CASSEGGTRIETQYF
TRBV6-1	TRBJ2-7	CASTYGTGPYEQYF
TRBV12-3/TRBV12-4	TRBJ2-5	CASRSTGVGQETQYF
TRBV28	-	CASSFRRAGDNEQYF
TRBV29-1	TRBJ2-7	CSVESSYEQYF
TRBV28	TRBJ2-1	CASTPGTGFVYNEQFF
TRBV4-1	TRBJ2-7	CASSQDQGRANSYEQYF
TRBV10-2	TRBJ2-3	CAISGRGAKDTQYF
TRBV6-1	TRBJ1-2	CASSTRDRANYGYTF
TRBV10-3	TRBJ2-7	CAISGLGSEQYF
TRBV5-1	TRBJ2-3	CTSSLSPHDGTGTDTQYF
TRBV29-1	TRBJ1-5	CSVVTGDPSQPQHF
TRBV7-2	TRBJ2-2	CASSSLSGLLNTGELFF
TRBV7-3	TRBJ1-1	CASSFRPGENTEAFF
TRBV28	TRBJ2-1	CASSSRRLADSYNEQFF
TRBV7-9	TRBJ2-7	CASSLSTTYEQYF
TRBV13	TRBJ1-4	CASSFQGTEGKLFF
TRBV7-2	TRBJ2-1	CASSINPGGLAYNEQFF
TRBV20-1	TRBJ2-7	CSARPWRQGPGLVYEQYF
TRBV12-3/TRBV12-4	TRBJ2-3	CASSRGLGADTQYF